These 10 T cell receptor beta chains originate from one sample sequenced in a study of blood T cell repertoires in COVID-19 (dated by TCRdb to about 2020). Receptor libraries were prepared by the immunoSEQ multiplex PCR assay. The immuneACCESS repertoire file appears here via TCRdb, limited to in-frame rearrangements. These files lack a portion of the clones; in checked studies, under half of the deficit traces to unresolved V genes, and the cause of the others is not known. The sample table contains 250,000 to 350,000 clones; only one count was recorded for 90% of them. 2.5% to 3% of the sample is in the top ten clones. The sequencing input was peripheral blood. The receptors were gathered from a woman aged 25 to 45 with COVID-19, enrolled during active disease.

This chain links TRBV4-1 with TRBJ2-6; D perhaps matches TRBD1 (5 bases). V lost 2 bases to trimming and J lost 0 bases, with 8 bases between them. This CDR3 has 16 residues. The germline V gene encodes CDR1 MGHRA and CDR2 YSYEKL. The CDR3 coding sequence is TGCGCCAGCAGCCAACCAACAGGCTCTGGGGCCAACGTCCTGACTTTC. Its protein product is CASSQPTGSGANVLTF.

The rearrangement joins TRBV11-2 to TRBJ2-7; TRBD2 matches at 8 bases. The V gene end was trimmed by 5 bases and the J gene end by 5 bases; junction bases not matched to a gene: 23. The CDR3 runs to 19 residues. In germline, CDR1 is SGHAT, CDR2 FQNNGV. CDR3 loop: CASSQPGGARPKGLHEQYF. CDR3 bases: TGTGCCAGCAGCCAGCCGGGGGGGGCCAGACCTAAGGGACTCCACGAGCAGTACTTC.

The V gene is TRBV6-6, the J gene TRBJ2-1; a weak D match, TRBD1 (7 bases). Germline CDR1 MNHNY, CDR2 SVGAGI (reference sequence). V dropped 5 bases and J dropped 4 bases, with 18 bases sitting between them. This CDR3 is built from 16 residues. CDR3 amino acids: CASSGGGGTAYNEQFF. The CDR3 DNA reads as TGTGCCAGCAGTGGGGGAGGCGGGACAGCATACAATGAGCAGTTCTTC.

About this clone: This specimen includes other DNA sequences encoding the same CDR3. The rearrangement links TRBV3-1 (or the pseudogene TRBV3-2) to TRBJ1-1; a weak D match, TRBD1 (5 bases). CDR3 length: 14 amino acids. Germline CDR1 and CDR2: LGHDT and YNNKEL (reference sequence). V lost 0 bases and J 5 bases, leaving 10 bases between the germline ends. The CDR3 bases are TGTGCCAGCAGCCAAGATTGGGGGGGTACTGAAGCTTTCTTT. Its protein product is CASSQDWGGTEAFF.

In DNA, the CDR3 is TGTGCCAGCAGTGGTTTCGGACAGGGAATGAACACTGAAGCTTTCTTT. It is translated as CASSGFGQGMNTEAFF. The chain is built from TRBV2 and TRBJ1-1; 8 bases are shared with TRBD1. The CDR3 length is 16 residues. CDR1 SNHLY and CDR2 FYNNEI come from the germline V gene. The V gene end was trimmed by 4 bases and the J gene end by 0 bases; junction bases not matched to a gene: 7.

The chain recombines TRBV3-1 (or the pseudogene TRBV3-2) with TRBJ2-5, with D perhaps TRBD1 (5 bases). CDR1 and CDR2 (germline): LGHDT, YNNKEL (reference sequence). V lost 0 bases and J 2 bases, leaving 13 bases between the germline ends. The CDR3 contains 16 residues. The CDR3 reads CASSQDPGHKQETQYF. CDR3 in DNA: TGTGCCAGCAGCCAAGACCCTGGACACAAGCAAGAGACCCAGTACTTC.

The CDR3 DNA reads as TGCGCCAGCAGTGGCCTAGCGGGAGTAGATACGCAGTATTTT. It codes for CASSGLAGVDTQYF. The chain links TRBV10-2 to TRBJ2-3, with 10 bases matching TRBD2. This CDR3 spans 14 amino acids. Germline CDR1 and CDR2: WSHSY and SAAADI. V was pared by 4 bases and J by 5 bases, with 3 bases of the junction left unmatched.

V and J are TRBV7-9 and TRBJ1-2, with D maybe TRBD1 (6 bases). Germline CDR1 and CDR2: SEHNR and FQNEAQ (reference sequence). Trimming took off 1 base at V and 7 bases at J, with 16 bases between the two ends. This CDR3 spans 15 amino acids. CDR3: CASSLVPGAVSGYTF. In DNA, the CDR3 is TGTGCCAGCAGCTTAGTTCCAGGGGCAGTGTCTGGCTACACCTTC.

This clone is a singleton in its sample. Written as DNA, the CDR3 is TGTGCCTGGACCCAGAGGGGGGGATATAATTCACCCCTCCACTTT. Its translation: CAWTQRGGYNSPLHF. This chain connects TRBV30 to TRBJ1-6, with D possibly being TRBD1 (6 bases). With 4 bases removed from V and 4 bases from J, the gap between germline ends came to 14 bases. The CDR3 is 15 residues long. The germline V gene encodes CDR1 GTSNPN and CDR2 SVGIG (reference sequence).

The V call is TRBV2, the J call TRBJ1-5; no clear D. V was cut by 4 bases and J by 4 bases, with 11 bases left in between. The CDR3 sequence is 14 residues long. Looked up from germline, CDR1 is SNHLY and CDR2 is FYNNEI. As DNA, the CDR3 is TGTGCCAGCAGTGGAATCAGGCAAAATCAGCCCCAGCATTTT. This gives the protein CASSGIRQNQPQHF.